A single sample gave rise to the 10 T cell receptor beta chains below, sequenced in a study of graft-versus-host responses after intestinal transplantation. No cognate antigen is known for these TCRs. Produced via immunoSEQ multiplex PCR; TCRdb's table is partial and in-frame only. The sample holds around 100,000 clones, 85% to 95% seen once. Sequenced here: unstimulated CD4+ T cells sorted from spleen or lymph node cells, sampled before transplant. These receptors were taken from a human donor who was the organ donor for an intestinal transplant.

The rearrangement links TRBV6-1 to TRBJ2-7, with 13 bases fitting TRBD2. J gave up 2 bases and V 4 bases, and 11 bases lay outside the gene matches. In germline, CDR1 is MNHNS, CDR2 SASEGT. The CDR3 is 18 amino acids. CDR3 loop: CASSATGTSGIRTYEQYF. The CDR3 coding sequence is TGTGCCAGCAGTGCCACCGGGACTAGCGGGATTAGGACCTACGAGCAGTACTTC.

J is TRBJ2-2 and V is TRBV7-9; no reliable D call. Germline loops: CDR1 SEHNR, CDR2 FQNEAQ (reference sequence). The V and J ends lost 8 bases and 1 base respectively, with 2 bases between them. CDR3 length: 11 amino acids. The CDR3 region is CASLNTGELFF. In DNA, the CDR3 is TGTGCCAGCTTGAACACCGGGGAGCTGTTTTTT.

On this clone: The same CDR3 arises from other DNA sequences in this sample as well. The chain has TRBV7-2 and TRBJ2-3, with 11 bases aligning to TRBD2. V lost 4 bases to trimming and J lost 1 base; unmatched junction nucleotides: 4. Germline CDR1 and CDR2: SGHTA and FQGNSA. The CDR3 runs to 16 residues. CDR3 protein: CASSSLAGGGTDTQYF. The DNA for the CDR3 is TGTGCCAGCAGCTCGTTAGCGGGAGGGGGCACAGATACGCAGTATTTT.

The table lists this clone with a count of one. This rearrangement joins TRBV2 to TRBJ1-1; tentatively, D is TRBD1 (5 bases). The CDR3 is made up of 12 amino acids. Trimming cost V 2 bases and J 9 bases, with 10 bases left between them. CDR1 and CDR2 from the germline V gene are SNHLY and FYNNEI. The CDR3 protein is CASSERGRQAFF. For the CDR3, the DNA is TGTGCCAGCAGTGAAAGGGGCCGTCAAGCTTTCTTT.

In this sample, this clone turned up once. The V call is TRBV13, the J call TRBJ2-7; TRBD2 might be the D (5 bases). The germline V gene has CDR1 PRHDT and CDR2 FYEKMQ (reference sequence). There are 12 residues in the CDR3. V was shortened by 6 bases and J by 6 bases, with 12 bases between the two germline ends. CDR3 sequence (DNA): TGTGCCAGCAGAAGAGTGCTAGCCGAGCAGTACTTC. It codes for CASRRVLAEQYF.

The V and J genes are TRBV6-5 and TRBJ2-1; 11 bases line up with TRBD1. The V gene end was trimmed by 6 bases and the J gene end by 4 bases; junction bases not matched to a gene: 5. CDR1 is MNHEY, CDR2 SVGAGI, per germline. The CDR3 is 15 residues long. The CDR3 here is CASRKGQGAYNEQFF. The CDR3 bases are TGTGCCAGCAGGAAAGGACAGGGGGCTTACAATGAGCAGTTCTTC.

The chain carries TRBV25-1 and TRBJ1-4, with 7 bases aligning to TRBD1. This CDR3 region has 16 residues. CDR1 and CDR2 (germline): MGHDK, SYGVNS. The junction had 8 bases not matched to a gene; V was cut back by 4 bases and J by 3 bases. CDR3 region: CASSGNRGSPNEKLFF. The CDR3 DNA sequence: TGTGCCAGCAGTGGAAACAGGGGATCGCCTAATGAAAAACTGTTTTTT.

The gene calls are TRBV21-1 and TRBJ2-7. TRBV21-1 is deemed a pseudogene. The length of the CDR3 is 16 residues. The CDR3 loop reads CASSKGGAPESYEQYF. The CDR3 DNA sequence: TGTGCCAGCAGCAAAGGAGGGGCCCCCGAATCCTACGAGCAGTACTTC.

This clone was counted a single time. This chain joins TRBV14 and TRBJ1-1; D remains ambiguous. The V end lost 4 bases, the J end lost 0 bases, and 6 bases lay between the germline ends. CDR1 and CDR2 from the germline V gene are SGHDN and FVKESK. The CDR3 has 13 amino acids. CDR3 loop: CASSLVMNTEAFF. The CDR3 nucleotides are TGTGCCAGCAGCCTCGTTATGAACACTGAAGCTTTCTTT.

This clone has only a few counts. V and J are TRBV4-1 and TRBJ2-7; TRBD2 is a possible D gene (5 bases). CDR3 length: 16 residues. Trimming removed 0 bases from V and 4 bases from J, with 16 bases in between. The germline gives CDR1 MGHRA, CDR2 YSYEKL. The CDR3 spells CASSQERTAVGYEQYF. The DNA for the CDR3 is TGCGCCAGCAGCCAAGAGCGTACAGCGGTCGGATACGAGCAGTACTTC.